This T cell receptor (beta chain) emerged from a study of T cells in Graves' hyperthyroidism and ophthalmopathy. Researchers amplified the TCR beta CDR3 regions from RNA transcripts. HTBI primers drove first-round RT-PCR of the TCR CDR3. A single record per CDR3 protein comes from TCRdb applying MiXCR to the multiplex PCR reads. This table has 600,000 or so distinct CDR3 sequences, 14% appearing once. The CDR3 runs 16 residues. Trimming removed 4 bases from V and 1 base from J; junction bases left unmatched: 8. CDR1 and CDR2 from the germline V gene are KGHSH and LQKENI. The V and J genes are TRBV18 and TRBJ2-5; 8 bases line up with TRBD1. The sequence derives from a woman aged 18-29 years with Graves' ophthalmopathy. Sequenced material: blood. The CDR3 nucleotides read TGTGCCAGCTCACTCGGACAGGGTAATACCCAAGAGACCCAGTACTTC. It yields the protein CASSLGQGNTQETQYF.